The sequence of this T cell receptor beta chain was determined in a study of shared clonotypes between healthy human individuals. The CDR3 contains 14 residues. Per germline, CDR1 ENHRY and CDR2 SYGVKD. V was pared by 2 bases and J by 3 bases, with 8 bases between. The table came from immunoSEQ multiplex PCR; TCRdb's copy has only in-frame clones and leaves some out. Counted here are about 1 million clones, 65% to 75% occurring once; the ten biggest clones make up approximately 1.5%. For this clone: No antigen is known for it.

Whole-study results and caveats: For naive CD4 cells, roughly 4.6% of clonotypes were shared across a handful of donors.

The source of this sequence is a man younger than 35 in good health. Input material: memory CD4+ T cells sorted from blood. Subset reported: CD45RA-negative fraction. The rearrangement links TRBV10-3 to TRBJ1-5; D not certain. The CDR3 nucleotides read TGTGCCATCAGTGAGCCCGGCCACAATCAGCCCCAGCATTTT. This gives the protein CAISEPGHNQPQHF.